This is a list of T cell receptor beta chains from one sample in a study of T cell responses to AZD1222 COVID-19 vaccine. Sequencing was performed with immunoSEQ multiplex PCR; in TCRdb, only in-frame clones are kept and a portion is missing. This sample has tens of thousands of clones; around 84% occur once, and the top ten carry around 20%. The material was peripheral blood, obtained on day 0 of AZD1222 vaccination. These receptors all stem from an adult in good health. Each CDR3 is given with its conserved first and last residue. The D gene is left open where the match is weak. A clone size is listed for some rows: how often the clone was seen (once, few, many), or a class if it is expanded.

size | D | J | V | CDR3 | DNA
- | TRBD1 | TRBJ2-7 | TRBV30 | CAWSVFGQGDSYEQYF | TGTGCCTGGAGTGTATTCGGGCAGGGGGACTCCTACGAGCAGTACTTC
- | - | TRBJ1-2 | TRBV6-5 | CASSYSGAHGYTF | TGTGCCAGCAGTTACTCGGGGGCCCATGGCTACACCTTC
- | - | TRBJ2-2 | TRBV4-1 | CASSQVTSSQPNRELFF | TGCGCCAGCAGCCAAGTTACCTCTTCCCAACCCAACCGGGAGCTGTTTTTT
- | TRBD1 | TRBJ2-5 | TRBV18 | CASSPSRRGQGRETQYF | TGTGCCAGCTCACCAAGTAGGAGGGGACAGGGTCGGGAGACCCAGTACTTC
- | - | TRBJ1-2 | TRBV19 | CATHNRDGYTF | TGTGCCACCCACAACAGGGATGGCTACACCTTC
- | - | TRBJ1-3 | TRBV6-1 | CASRAGNSRNTIYF | TGTGCCAGCAGAGCCGGGAACAGCAGAAACACCATATATTTT
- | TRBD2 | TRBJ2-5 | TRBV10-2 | CASKRASGGETQYF | TGCGCCAGCAAGCGGGCTAGCGGGGGTGAGACCCAGTACTTC
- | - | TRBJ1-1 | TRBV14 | CASSQAGMNTEAFF | TGTGCCAGCAGCCAAGCAGGTATGAACACTGAAGCTTTCTTT
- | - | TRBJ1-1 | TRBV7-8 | CASSLTRGTEAFF | TGTGCCAGCAGCTTAACCAGGGGAACTGAAGCTTTCTTT
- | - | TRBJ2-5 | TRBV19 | CASSIAGLETQYF | TGTGCCAGTAGTATAGCAGGGTTGGAGACCCAGTACTTC
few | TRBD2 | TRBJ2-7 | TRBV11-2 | CAIKTSGRSRYEQYF | TGTGCCATCAAGACTAGCGGGAGGTCTAGATACGAGCAGTACTTC
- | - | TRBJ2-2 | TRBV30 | CAWALSGELFF | TGTGCCTGGGCCCTCTCCGGGGAGCTGTTTTTT
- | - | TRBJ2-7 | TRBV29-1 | CSVEPDGYEQYF | TGCAGCGTTGAGCCCGACGGATACGAGCAGTACTTC
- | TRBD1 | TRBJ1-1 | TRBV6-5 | CASSYSTTGTEAFF | TGTGCCAGCAGTTACTCAACGACAGGGACTGAAGCTTTCTTT
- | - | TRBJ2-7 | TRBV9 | CASSRDAGPYEQYF | TGTGCCAGCTCCAGGGACGCCGGTCCCTACGAGCAGTACTTC
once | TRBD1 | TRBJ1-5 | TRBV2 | CASSEAGVRGRPQHF | TGTGCCAGCAGTGAAGCGGGAGTCAGGGGGCGGCCCCAGCATTTT
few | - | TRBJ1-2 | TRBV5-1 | CASSVGRGHYGYTF | TGCGCCAGCAGCGTAGGTCGAGGTCACTATGGCTACACCTTC
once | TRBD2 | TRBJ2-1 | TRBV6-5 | CASTPGLAGVGEQFF | TGTGCCAGCACCCCGGGACTAGCGGGAGTGGGTGAGCAGTTCTTC
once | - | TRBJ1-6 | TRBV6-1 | CASSVGTMGWANSPLHF | TGTGCCAGCAGTGTGGGTACCATGGGATGGGCTAATTCACCCCTCCACTTT
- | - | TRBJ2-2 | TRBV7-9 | CATQDSLTGELFF | TGTGCCACACAGGACTCCCTCACCGGGGAGCTGTTTTTT
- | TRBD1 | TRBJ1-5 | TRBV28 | CASSPRTGSGQPQHF | TGTGCCAGCAGTCCTCGGACAGGGTCTGGTCAGCCCCAGCATTTT
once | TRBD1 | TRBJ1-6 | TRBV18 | CASSPVTGEVNSPLHF | TGTGCCAGCTCACCTGTTACAGGGGAAGTCAATTCACCCCTCCACTTT
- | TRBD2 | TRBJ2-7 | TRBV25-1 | CATEWGGGHEQYF | TGTGCCACTGAGTGGGGGGGTGGGCACGAGCAGTACTTC
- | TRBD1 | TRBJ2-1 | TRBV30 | CAWNTPGDRRYNEQFF | TGTGCCTGGAACACCCCCGGGGACAGGCGATACAATGAGCAGTTCTTC
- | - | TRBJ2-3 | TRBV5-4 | CASSPGIIDTQYF | TGTGCCAGCAGCCCTGGGATAATAGATACGCAGTATTTT
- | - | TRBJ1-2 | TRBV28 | CASSFIGDGYTF | TGTGCCAGCAGTTTCATAGGTGATGGCTACACCTTC
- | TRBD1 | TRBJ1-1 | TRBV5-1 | CASSFPGQRNTEAFF | TGCGCCAGCAGCTTTCCGGGACAGAGGAACACTGAAGCTTTCTTT
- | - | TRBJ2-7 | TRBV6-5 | CASSSPGSSYEQYF | TGTGCCAGCAGTTCCCCCGGCAGCTCCTACGAGCAGTACTTC
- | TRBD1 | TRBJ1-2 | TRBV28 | CASSTADRVGYGYTF | TGTGCCAGCAGCACCGCGGACAGGGTGGGCTACGGCTACACCTTC
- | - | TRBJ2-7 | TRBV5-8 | CASSLEVRGEQYF | TGTGCCAGCAGCTTGGAGGTGAGGGGCGAACAGTACTTC
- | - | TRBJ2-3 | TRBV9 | CASSVAGVTDTQYF | TGTGCCAGCAGCGTAGCGGGAGTCACAGATACGCAGTATTTT
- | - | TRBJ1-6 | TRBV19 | CASSMGTGTPLHF | TGTGCCAGTAGTATGGGGACGGGAACACCCCTCCACTTT
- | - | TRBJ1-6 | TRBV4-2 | CASSQDRNRTWGSYNSPLHF | TGTGCCAGCAGCCAAGATAGGAACAGAACCTGGGGGTCCTATAATTCACCCCTCCACTTT
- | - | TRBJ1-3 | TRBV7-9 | CASSLGPGTGNTIYF | TGTGCCAGCAGCTTAGGTCCAGGAACAGGAAACACCATATATTTT
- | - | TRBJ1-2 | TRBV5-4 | CASSFDRNYGYTF | TGTGCCAGCAGCTTTGATAGGAACTATGGCTACACCTTC
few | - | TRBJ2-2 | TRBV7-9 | CASSLGPGGGTNTGELFF | TGTGCCAGCAGCTTAGGCCCCGGGGGCGGGACGAACACCGGGGAGCTGTTTTTT
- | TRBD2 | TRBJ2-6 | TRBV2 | CASTGTSGTGANVLTF | TGTGCCAGCACCGGGACTAGCGGGACTGGGGCCAACGTCCTGACTTTC
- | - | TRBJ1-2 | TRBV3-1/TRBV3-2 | CASSGVLDSSYGYTF | TGTGCCAGCAGCGGAGTACTTGACAGCAGTTATGGCTACACCTTC
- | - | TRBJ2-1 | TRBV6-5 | CASSFYGSSHNEQFF | TGTGCCAGCAGTTTCTACGGGAGCTCCCACAATGAGCAGTTCTTC
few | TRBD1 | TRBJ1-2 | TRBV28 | CASRPGTGVPLSYGYTF | TGTGCCAGCAGACCCGGGACAGGGGTCCCCTTGAGCTATGGCTACACCTTC
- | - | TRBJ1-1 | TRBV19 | CASSIGGSPVRGTEAFF | TGTGCCAGTAGTATAGGGGGCAGCCCAGTTAGGGGCACTGAAGCTTTCTTT
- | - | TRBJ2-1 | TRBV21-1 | CASSKGISGRVNEQFF | TGTGCCAGCAGCAAAGGTATTAGCGGGAGAGTGAATGAGCAGTTCTTC
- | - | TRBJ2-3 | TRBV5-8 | CASSLADLEGTDTQYF | TGTGCCAGCAGCTTGGCCGACCTCGAAGGCACAGATACGCAGTATTTT
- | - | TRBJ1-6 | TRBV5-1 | CASSLGGNSPLHF | TGCGCCAGCAGCTTGGGGGGCAATTCACCCCTCCACTTT
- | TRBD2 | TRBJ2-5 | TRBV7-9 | CASSFLLAGVLLQETQYF | TGTGCCAGCAGCTTTCTGCTAGCGGGGGTCCTATTACAAGAGACCCAGTACTTC
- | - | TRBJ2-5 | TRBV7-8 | CASSLGHNQETQYF | TGTGCCAGCAGCTTGGGACACAACCAAGAGACCCAGTACTTC
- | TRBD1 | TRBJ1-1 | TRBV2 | CASSVAGGNTEAFF | TGTGCCAGCAGTGTGGCAGGGGGGAACACTGAAGCTTTCTTT
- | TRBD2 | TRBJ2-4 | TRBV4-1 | CASSQDLSSGRWPKNIQYF | TGCGCCAGCAGCCAAGATCTTTCGAGCGGGAGATGGCCCAAAAACATTCAGTACTTC
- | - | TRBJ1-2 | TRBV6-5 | CAARGGGYTF | TGTGCCGCCAGGGGCGGAGGCTACACCTTC
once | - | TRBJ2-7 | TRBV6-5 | CASSYSEGDSSEQYF | TGTGCCAGCAGTTACTCGGAAGGGGATTCGAGCGAGCAGTACTTC
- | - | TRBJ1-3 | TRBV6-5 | CASSYFQSDTIYF | TGTGCCAGCAGTTACTTTCAATCGGACACCATATATTTT
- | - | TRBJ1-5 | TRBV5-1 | CASSPDGQPNQPQHF | TGCGCCAGCAGCCCCGACGGACAGCCAAATCAGCCCCAGCATTTT
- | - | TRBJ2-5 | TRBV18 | CASSPPYGQETQYF | TGTGCCAGCTCACCACCGTATGGACAAGAGACCCAGTACTTC
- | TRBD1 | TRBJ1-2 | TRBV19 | CASSTGTGGVYGYTF | TGTGCCAGTAGTACCGGGACAGGGGGCGTCTATGGCTACACCTTC
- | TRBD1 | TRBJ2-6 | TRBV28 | CASSSGGAGANVLTF | TGTGCCAGCAGTTCAGGGGGCGCTGGGGCCAACGTCCTGACTTTC
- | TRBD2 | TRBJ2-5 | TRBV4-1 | CASSQDRTSGQETQYF | TGCGCCAGCAGCCAAGATCGGACTAGCGGACAAGAGACCCAGTACTTC
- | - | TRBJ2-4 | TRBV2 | CASSDKGIQYF | TGTGCCAGCAGTGACAAGGGCATTCAGTACTTC
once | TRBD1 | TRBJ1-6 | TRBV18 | CASSRDRTNSPLHF | TGTGCCAGCTCAAGGGACAGAACGAATTCACCCCTCCACTTT
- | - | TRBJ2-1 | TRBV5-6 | CASISPGHSSYNEQFF | TGTGCCAGCATTTCGCCGGGGCACAGCTCCTACAATGAGCAGTTCTTC
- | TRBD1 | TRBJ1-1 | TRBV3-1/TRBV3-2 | CASSRNRGNTEAFF | TGTGCCAGCAGCAGGAACAGGGGGAACACTGAAGCTTTCTTT